This TCR beta chain originates from a study of T cell repertoires in cytomegalovirus infection. Trimming stripped 5 bases from V and 0 bases from J, with 8 bases between. The CDR3 loop spans 14 amino acids. In TCRdb, the reads were re-called with MiXCR into one record per CDR3 protein. Here the sample spans about 890,000 distinct CDR3 sequences, roughly 30% being singletons. Concerning this clonotype: Its antigen is not identified.

The clonotype comes from a human donor in good health (CMV status not recorded). Some clones in this sample may be carry-over from other donors' samples. The material was cultured CD8+ T cells from PBMCs, obtained from culture after CMV antigen stimulation. The V and J genes are TRBV12-3 or TRBV12-4 and TRBJ1-3; D is uncertain. The CDR3 DNA sequence: TGTGCCAGCAGTCCTCGGATCTCTGGAAACACCATATATTTT. Translating it yields CASSPRISGNTIYF.